Listed here are 26 T cell receptor beta chains from one sample, sequenced in a study of T cells in Graves' hyperthyroidism and ophthalmopathy. Researchers amplified the TCR beta CDR3 regions from RNA transcripts. Initially, a first-round RT-PCR of the TCR CDR3 employed the HTBI primer set. One entry per CDR3 protein results from TCRdb running MiXCR on the multiplex PCR reads. The table lists roughly 420,000 distinct CDR3 sequences, approximately 15% of them singletons. The sequencing input was blood. These receptors were taken from a woman in her late teens or twenties with Graves' hyperthyroidism.

V gene TRBV12-3 or TRBV12-4 combines with J gene TRBJ1-5; TRBD1 is a possible D gene (5 bases). The length of the CDR3 is 13 residues. Trimming took off 4 bases at V and 9 bases at J, with 13 bases between the two ends. CDR3 nucleotide sequence: TGTGCCAGCAGTTGGGCCGACGGGGGGCCCCAGCATTTT. It is translated as CASSWADGGPQHF.

This clonotype was picked up many times. The chain employs TRBV2 and TRBJ1-2; no firm D call. CDR3 size: 12 residues. Trimming pared 6 bases from V and 5 bases from J, leaving 10 bases between. Germline V gene data show CDR1 as SNHLY and CDR2 as FYNNEI. The chain's CDR3 is CASSARGYGYTF. DNA of the CDR3: TGTGCCAGCAGCGCCCGAGGATATGGCTACACCTTC.

The rearrangement links TRBV11-2 to TRBJ2-5; perhaps TRBD2 as D (5 bases). The V end was cut by 2 bases, the J end by 2 bases, with 18 bases between. The V gene's germline CDR1 is SGHAT and CDR2 FQNNGV. There are 17 residues in the CDR3. The CDR3 loop is CASSLTLSGAKQETQYF. The CDR3 DNA reads as TGTGCCAGCAGCTTAACCCTCAGCGGAGCTAAACAAGAGACCCAGTACTTC. The full variable domain, with the rest looked up from reference TRBV11-2 and TRBJ2-5, is EAGVAQSPRYKIIEKRQSVAFWCNPISGHATLYWYQQILGQGPKLLIQFQNNGVVDDSQLPKDRFSAERLKGVDSTLKIQPAKLEDSAVYLCASSLTLSGAKQETQYFGPGTRLLVL.

This clonotype was picked up many times. The chain's CDR3 is CASSLNPQGGGTGELFF. The CDR3, as DNA: TGTGCCAGCAGCTTAAACCCCCAGGGGGGAGGCACCGGGGAGCTGTTTTTT. V and J are TRBV7-3 and TRBJ2-2; D may be TRBD1 (7 bases). The CDR3 runs to 17 residues. From germline, CDR1 is SGHTA and CDR2 FQGTGA. With 1 base removed from V and 4 bases from J, the gap between germline ends came to 16 bases. The variable domain in full, completed from reference TRBV7-3 and TRBJ2-2, reads GAGVSQTPSNKVTEKGKYVELRCDPISGHTALYWYRQSLGQGPEFLIYFQGTGAADDSGLPNDRFFAVRPEGSVSTLKIQRTERGDSAVYLCASSLNPQGGGTGELFFGEGSRLTVL.

This clonotype was observed at least ten times. This chain joins TRBV19 and TRBJ2-5; 10 bases align to TRBD1. J was trimmed by 5 bases and V by 7 bases; bases with no gene match: 10. Germline CDR1 reads LNHDA; CDR2 reads SQIVND (reference sequence). CDR3 size: 15 residues. CDR3 in amino acids: CASTLTGGAWETQYF. In nucleotides, the CDR3 is TGTGCCAGTACTCTGACAGGGGGCGCATGGGAGACCCAGTACTTC.

This clonotype was counted only a few times. This chain links TRBV29-1 with TRBJ1-3; D is uncertain. The CDR3 is 13 residues long. The V gene's germline CDR1 is SQVTM and CDR2 ANQGSEA. Between the trimmed V and J ends, which lost 6 bases and 0 bases, there was a span of 9 bases. The CDR3 bases are TGCAGCGTCCTGAGGAGCTCTGGAAACACCATATATTTT. Its translation is CSVLRSSGNTIYF.

The table lists this clonotype with many counts. The chain carries TRBV29-1 and TRBJ1-1, with TRBD1 matching over 9 bases. The germline gives CDR1 SQVTM, CDR2 ANQGSEA. V was pared by 7 bases and J by 3 bases, with 6 bases of the junction left unmatched. This CDR3 comprises 13 residues. The CDR3 sequence: CSAPGTGYTEAFF. CDR3 nucleotide sequence: TGCAGCGCCCCCGGGACAGGGTACACTGAAGCTTTCTTT.

The V call is TRBV15, the J call TRBJ2-3; D unresolved. V was pared by 7 bases and J by 0 bases, with 8 bases between. CDR1 is LNHNV, CDR2 YYDKDF, per germline (reference sequence). This CDR3 is built from 13 residues. Here the CDR3 DNA reads TGTGCCACCATGCTCGGGAGCACAGATACGCAGTATTTT. Protein product: CATMLGSTDTQYF.

This clonotype has a handful of counts. The chain carries TRBV7-9 and TRBJ1-2, with D unresolved. The ends were cut back, 4 bases at V and 4 bases at J, with 13 bases in the middle. The germline gives CDR1 SEHNR, CDR2 FQNEAQ (reference sequence). CDR3 length: 14 amino acids. CDR3 in amino acids: CASSSQPELYGYTF. In nucleotides, the CDR3 is TGTGCCAGCAGCTCCCAGCCCGAGCTCTATGGCTACACCTTC.

This rearrangement joins TRBV20-1 to TRBJ2-2; 9 bases align to TRBD1. The ends lost 5 bases at V and 0 bases at J; junction bases unmatched: 4. Germline CDR1 reads DFQATT; CDR2 reads SNEGSKA (reference sequence). The CDR3 is made up of 15 amino acids. This CDR3 is CSAARQGANTGELFF. The CDR3 bases are TGCAGTGCTGCCCGACAGGGGGCGAACACCGGGGAGCTGTTTTTT.

This clonotype was seen at least ten times. J is TRBJ2-1 and V is TRBV15; the match to TRBD2 covers 8 bases. Losses at the gene ends were 8 bases for V and 6 bases for J; bases not matched to a gene: 9. This CDR3 is 14 amino acids long. Per germline, CDR1 LNHNV and CDR2 YYDKDF (reference sequence). Here the CDR3 reads CATAPGLAGNEQFF. The CDR3, as DNA: TGTGCCACCGCTCCAGGGCTAGCGGGCAATGAGCAGTTCTTC.

Many counts were recorded for this clonotype. The chain has TRBV18 and TRBJ1-2; D gene unclear. The CDR3 runs 16 residues. The germline gives CDR1 KGHSH, CDR2 LQKENI. The V end was cut by 6 bases, the J end by 0 bases, with 17 bases between. CDR3 residues: CASSLRAERANYGYTF. The DNA for the CDR3 is TGTGCCAGCTCCCTAAGGGCAGAAAGAGCTAACTATGGCTACACCTTC.

A word on this clonotype: This could be a read error, since a much larger clone is one nucleotide away. The chain joins TRBV2 to TRBJ2-7; D may be TRBD1 or TRBD2 (5 bases each). In germline, CDR1 is SNHLY, CDR2 FYNNEI. There are 16 residues in the CDR3. CDR3 sequence (DNA): TGTGCCAGCAGTGACCCCTTCGCCGGGACCACCTACGGGCAGTACTTC. Protein sequence: CASSDPFAGTTYGQYF.

This clonotype was detected many times. The V call is TRBV5-1, the J call TRBJ2-5, with 11 positions matching TRBD2. The CDR3 runs to 16 residues. Germline trimming cut 3 bases from V and 5 bases from J; bases unmatched to any gene: 9. Germline V lookup: CDR1 SGHRS, CDR2 YFSETQ. This chain's CDR3 is CASSSRSGRAGETQYF. The CDR3 DNA reads as TGCGCCAGCAGCTCTCGTAGCGGGAGGGCCGGGGAGACCCAGTACTTC.

This clonotype was counted many times. The chain joins TRBV28 to TRBJ2-7, with 7 bases aligning to TRBD1. This CDR3 comprises 13 residues. Germline V gives CDR1 MDHEN, CDR2 SYDVKM. Trimming cost V 4 bases and J 3 bases; bases outside gene matches: 3. In DNA, the CDR3 is TGTGCCAGCAGTTCCGGACAGGACTACGAGCAGTACTTC. Residues: CASSSGQDYEQYF.

This clonotype was counted at least ten times. The J gene is TRBJ2-1, the V gene TRBV24-1; TRBD1 matches 8 bases. Trimming took 1 base from V and 8 from J; bases not matched to a gene: 6. CDR1 is KGHDR and CDR2 is SFDVKD in the germline V gene. The CDR3 extends over 15 amino acids. The CDR3 DNA sequence: TGTGCCACCAGTGATTTCCGGACAGGGCACGATGAGCAGTTCTTC. It translates to CATSDFRTGHDEQFF.

Comments on this clonotype: This may come from a read error, since a much larger clone is one base off. Since the CDR3 does not end with the conserved phenylalanine or tryptophan, this likely comes from a read error. The V and J genes are TRBV11-2 and TRBJ2-1, with TRBD2 as a possible D gene (6 bases). Per the germline V gene, CDR1 is SGHAT and CDR2 is FQNNGV. This CDR3 has 17 amino acids. The germline V and J ends were trimmed by 5 bases and 5 bases, with 22 bases remaining between them. As DNA, the CDR3 is TGTGCCAGCAGCCCCCCTACTGCGGGACTTAACCACAATGAGCAGTTCCTC. It yields the protein CASSPPTAGLNHNEQFL.

This clonotype was detected ten times or more. The CDR3 loop is CASSGGLAETYEQYF. The CDR3 nucleotides read TGTGCCAGCAGCGGCGGACTAGCGGAAACCTACGAGCAGTACTTC. This chain uses TRBV9 with TRBJ2-7; 10 positions agree with TRBD2. The CDR3 extends over 15 amino acids. Germline CDR1 is SGDLS and CDR2 is YYNGEE. With V trimmed by 3 bases and J by 2 bases, 5 bases remained unmatched.

This clonotype was seen at least ten times. The chain couples TRBV11-3 to TRBJ2-7, with 7 bases fitting TRBD2. The CDR3 is made up of 14 amino acids. The germline V gene has CDR1 SGHNT and CDR2 YENEEA. The ends lost 1 base at V and 5 bases at J; junction bases unmatched: 5. The CDR3 reads CASSLGLASDEQYF. In nucleotides, the CDR3 is TGTGCCAGCAGCTTAGGACTAGCATCGGACGAGCAGTACTTC.

This clonotype appeared a few times. This chain connects TRBV19 to TRBJ1-2; D uncertain. This CDR3 comprises 13 residues. V shed 6 bases and J shed 5 bases, with 13 bases lying between them. Germline V gene lookup returns CDR1 LNHDA and CDR2 SQIVND (reference sequence). CDR3: CASSPRSGYGYTF. CDR3 bases: TGTGCCAGTAGCCCGCGGTCGGGGTATGGCTACACCTTC.

This clonotype was counted at least ten times. The chain joins TRBV7-9 to TRBJ1-4; D may be TRBD1 (5 bases). Germline lookup yields CDR1 SEHNR and CDR2 FQNEAQ (reference sequence). CDR3 length: 18 amino acids. V lost 5 bases and J lost 6, with 25 bases in between. CDR3 coding DNA: TGTGCCAGCAGCCCGAATGGGGGTGTGTTAGAAGCGGATGAAAAACTGTTTTTT. Translation: CASSPNGGVLEADEKLFF.

This clonotype was seen many times. This chain joins TRBV12-3 or TRBV12-4 and TRBJ1-5; no definite D call. The CDR3 runs 13 residues. Deletions cut 4 bases from V and 4 bases from J, with 8 bases between. CDR3 DNA sequence: TGTGCCAGCAGTTCCAGGATTAATCAGCCCCAGCATTTT. This sequence encodes CASSSRINQPQHF.

This clonotype was recorded many times. CDR3 loop: CASSQGSISNQPQHF. For the CDR3, the DNA is TGTGCCAGCAGCCAAGGCTCGATTAGCAATCAGCCCCAGCATTTT. The chain has TRBV3-1 and TRBJ1-5, with unresolved D. This CDR3 spans 15 amino acids. Deletions cut 1 base from V and 0 bases from J, with 7 bases between. CDR1 LGHDT and CDR2 YNNKEL come from the germline V gene (reference sequence).

V and J are TRBV7-6 and TRBJ1-1; D might be TRBD1 (5 bases). V was trimmed by 8 bases and J by 1 base, leaving 11 bases between them. This CDR3 contains 13 residues. From germline, CDR1 is SGHVS and CDR2 FNYEAQ. For the CDR3, the DNA is TGTGCCAGCGGCAGGGACCAGAACACTGAAGCTTTCTTT. Amino acid sequence: CASGRDQNTEAFF.

This clonotype occurred many times. The CDR3 nucleotides read TGTGCCAGCAGCTTAGACGGGACAGGGGTACAGGAGACCCAGTACTTC. Translating it yields CASSLDGTGVQETQYF. The rearrangement joins TRBV7-9 to TRBJ2-5, with 10 bases identical to TRBD1. The V segment lost 1 base and the J segment 5 bases; nucleotides outside the gene matches: 7. Germline values: CDR1 SEHNR, CDR2 FQNEAQ (reference sequence). The CDR3 consists of 16 residues.

This clonotype appeared many times. The chain employs TRBV12-3 or TRBV12-4 and TRBJ2-5; 8 nucleotides line up with TRBD2. The CDR3 is made up of 18 amino acids. V was pared by 6 bases and J by 5 bases, with 20 bases of the junction left unmatched. The CDR3 sequence is CASRAGAGGSRFQETQYF. As DNA, the CDR3 is TGTGCCAGCAGGGCAGGGGCGGGAGGCAGCAGGTTTCAGGAGACCCAGTACTTC.